A single sample gave rise to the 7 T cell receptor beta chains below, sequenced in a study of shared clonotypes between healthy human individuals. Libraries were prepared by immunoSEQ multiplex PCR; TCRdb keeps only in-frame clonotypes and omits some of them. The sample lists about 770,000 clones; about two thirds were seen once. What was sequenced was memory CD4+ T cells sorted from blood. As for subset: CD45RA-negative fraction. Receptors were obtained from a woman between 25 and 40 years old in good health.

The chain uses TRBV28 and TRBJ2-2; D remains ambiguous. Germline-derived CDR1 and CDR2 are MDHEN and SYDVKM. V lost 3 bases, J lost 2 bases, and 7 bases lay in between. This CDR3 is 14 amino acids long. The CDR3 region has the DNA TGTGCCAGCAGTTTTGAGAGTAACACCGGGGAGCTGTTTTTT. It specifies CASSFESNTGELFF.

This chain links TRBV25-1 with TRBJ1-4; D gene ambiguous. Germline V gives CDR1 MGHDK, CDR2 SYGVNS. The V end lost 2 bases, the J end lost 5 bases, and 12 bases lay between the germline ends. The CDR3 covers 15 residues. In nucleotides, the CDR3 is TGTGCCAGCAGTGAAGGAGGCAGGCGGAATGAAAAACTGTTTTTT. This translates into CASSEGGRRNEKLFF. Complete variable domain (other parts from reference TRBV25-1 and TRBJ1-4): EADIYQTPRYLVIGTGKKITLECSQTMGHDKMYWYQQDPGMELHLIHYSYGVNSTEKGDLSSESTVSRIRTEHFPLTLESARPSHTSQYLCASSEGGRRNEKLFFGSGTQLSVL.

The V gene is TRBV21-1, the J gene TRBJ1-5. TRBV21-1 counts as a pseudogene. The CDR3 has 14 residues. The CDR3 region has the DNA TGTGCCAGCAGCAATGGGGGGGGCCCTCAGCCCCAGCATTTT. Its translation is CASSNGGGPQPQHF.

This rearrangement joins TRBV10-2 to TRBJ1-2; D is uncertain. V was cut by 6 bases and J by 4 bases, with 9 bases left in between. Germline V gene lookup returns CDR1 WSHSY and CDR2 SAAADI. This CDR3 comprises 12 residues. CDR3 in DNA: TGCGCCAGCAGGGACTACCTCTATGGCTACACCTTC. Translation: CASRDYLYGYTF.

V is TRBV2 and J is TRBJ2-3; D may be TRBD2 (6 bases). Looked up from germline, CDR1 is SNHLY and CDR2 is FYNNEI. The CDR3 covers 14 residues. Trimming removed 7 bases from V and 2 bases from J, with 13 bases in between. The CDR3 DNA sequence: TGTGCCAGCAACCTTGCGGGAACCACAGATACGCAGTATTTT. Translating gives CASNLAGTTDTQYF.

The V gene is TRBV7-8, the J gene TRBJ1-5; D not resolved. This CDR3 has 16 residues. Germline CDR1 is SGHVS and CDR2 is FQNEAQ. V lost 4 bases, J lost 3 bases, and 16 bases lay in between. The CDR3 reads CASSSTPGQSNQPQHF. In DNA, the CDR3 is TGTGCCAGCAGCTCAACCCCCGGCCAGTCCAATCAGCCCCAGCATTTT.

This clone was detected only once. The chain employs TRBV2 and TRBJ1-2; maybe TRBD1 (5 bases). CDR3 length equals 15 residues. The germline V and J ends were trimmed by 6 bases and 4 bases, with 18 bases remaining between them. Germline CDR1 reads SNHLY; CDR2 reads FYNNEI. The CDR3 loop reads CASRSSGTVIYGYTF. The DNA of the CDR3 is TGTGCCAGCAGGTCCTCGGGGACGGTGATCTATGGCTACACCTTC.